This passage covers 26 T cell receptor beta chains from one sample sequenced in a study of naive and memory T cell subsets. Both TRBC1 and TRBC2 were covered by a beta constant-region primer of two equimolar oligonucleotides. One entry per CDR3 protein results from TCRdb running MiXCR on the UMI-ligation and nested PCR reads. The sample lists approximately 89,000 distinct CDR3 sequences, 6% to 7.5% occurring once. The sequencing sample was made of central memory CD4+ T cells from blood. The receptors derive from a human donor in good health.

This clonotype has more than one count but fewer than ten. V usage is TRBV28 and J usage is TRBJ1-1; tentative D call: TRBD1 (5 bases). V was cut by 4 bases and J by 0 bases, with 12 bases left in between. Germline CDR1 and CDR2: MDHEN and SYDVKM. The CDR3 extends over 15 amino acids. CDR3 bases: TGTGCCAGCAGTTCGCCGGGACGTTTGAACACTGAAGCTTTCTTT. Translating it yields CASSSPGRLNTEAFF.

This clonotype was counted ten times or more. The rearrangement links TRBV5-6 to TRBJ1-4; D remains unclear. Germline V lookup: CDR1 SGHDT, CDR2 YYEEEE. The CDR3 runs to 13 residues. Trimming left V 4 bases short and J 7 bases short, with 11 bases between. CDR3: CASSTKVSEKLFF. The CDR3 region has the DNA TGTGCCAGCAGCACCAAAGTTAGTGAAAAACTGTTTTTT.

This clonotype came up a few times. J is TRBJ2-7 and V is TRBV2; TRBD1 is a possible D gene (6 bases). Germline V lookup: CDR1 SNHLY, CDR2 FYNNEI. The CDR3 runs to 13 residues. The ends were cut back, 6 bases at V and 2 bases at J, with 11 bases in the middle. DNA of the CDR3: TGTGCCAGCAGGAGACAGGAACCCTACGAGCAGTACTTC. It codes for CASRRQEPYEQYF.

The chain uses TRBV3-1 and TRBJ2-7; D is uncertain. The germline V gene has CDR1 LGHDT and CDR2 YNNKEL (reference sequence). The CDR3 is 17 residues long. Trimming stripped 1 base from V and 1 base from J, with 17 bases between. CDR3 nucleotides: TGTGCCAGCAGCCAAGGTCAGTTACGCCCTACTTCCTACGAGCAGTACTTC. Protein product: CASSQGQLRPTSYEQYF.

This clonotype was observed at least ten times. CDR3 sequence reads: CASSQSSRGSHSYNEQFF. The CDR3 region has the DNA TGCGCCAGCAGTCAATCGTCTCGGGGATCGCACTCCTACAATGAGCAGTTCTTC. The genes are TRBV23-1 and TRBJ2-1; D is perhaps TRBD2 (5 bases). TRBV23-1 is recorded as an ORF, its role being uncertain. Trimming cost V 0 bases and J 0 bases, with 15 bases left between them. The CDR3 has 18 residues.

This clonotype occurred many times. The rearrangement uses TRBV5-5 and TRBJ2-7; D not resolved. The CDR3 loop spans 14 amino acids. Germline V lookup: CDR1 SGHKS, CDR2 YYEKEE (reference sequence). The germline V and J ends were trimmed by 2 bases and 0 bases, with 9 bases remaining between them. The CDR3 reads CASSLLGSSYEQYF. The CDR3 DNA reads as TGTGCCAGCAGCTTACTGGGTTCCTCCTACGAGCAGTACTTC.

The chain uses TRBV27 and TRBJ2-6; 9 nucleotides line up with TRBD1. The CDR3 is 17 amino acids. After removal of 7 bases from V and 0 bases from J, the junction contained 7 bases not matched to a gene. Per germline, CDR1 MNHEY and CDR2 SMNVEV (reference sequence). The CDR3 region is CASTKQGAVSGANVLTF. In DNA form, the CDR3 reads TGTGCCAGCACAAAACAGGGGGCGGTCTCTGGGGCCAACGTCCTGACTTTC.

The chain has TRBV6-2 or TRBV6-3 and TRBJ2-1; 7 nucleotides match TRBD1. The junction had 12 bases not matched to a gene; V was cut back by 7 bases and J by 9 bases. The CDR3 consists of 14 residues. CDR1 and CDR2 from the germline V gene are MNHEY and SVGEGT. In DNA form, the CDR3 reads TGTGCCAGCATCAATCCAGGGGGACAGACTGAGCAGTTCTTC. This sequence encodes CASINPGGQTEQFF.

The sample holds many counts of this clonotype. The chain is built from TRBV11-2 and TRBJ1-3, with unresolved D. CDR1 is SGHAT, CDR2 FQNNGV, per germline. The CDR3 totals 15 residues. Trimming stripped 0 bases from V and 7 bases from J, with 13 bases between. In DNA form, the CDR3 reads TGTGCCAGCAGCTTAGATCCGGGGAGCTCGAACACCATATATTTT. This encodes CASSLDPGSSNTIYF.

The chain has TRBV6-6 and TRBJ2-3; no firm D call. CDR3 length equals 16 residues. Trimming removed 3 bases at V and 1 base at J, with 14 bases between. From germline, CDR1 is MNHNY and CDR2 SVGAGI (reference sequence). Here the CDR3 DNA reads TGTGCCAGCAGTTATTTACTGCCCTCGGGCACAGATACGCAGTATTTT. Protein sequence: CASSYLLPSGTDTQYF.

The J gene is TRBJ1-2, the V gene TRBV4-3; TRBD1 might be the D (6 bases). This CDR3 contains 15 residues. Trimming cost V 4 bases and J 6 bases, with 18 bases left between them. Germline assignment: CDR1 LGHNA and CDR2 YSLEER. The DNA of the CDR3 is TGCGCCAGCAGCCCTGCTTCTCGGGCAGGGGATGGCTACACCTTC. It translates to CASSPASRAGDGYTF.

This clonotype was seen at least ten times. The rearrangement joins TRBV6-5 to TRBJ2-3; 8 bases agree with TRBD2. The germline V gene has CDR1 MNHEY and CDR2 SVGAGI. This CDR3 is 18 amino acids long. The trim removed 5 bases at V and 0 bases at J, leaving 13 bases unmatched. CDR3 bases: TGTGCCAGCAGTCTCAAACCCCTTTCTAGCGGGAGCACAGATACGCAGTATTTT. This codes for CASSLKPLSSGSTDTQYF.

This clonotype was recorded many times. This chain connects TRBV4-3 to TRBJ2-1; 11 bases match TRBD2. The V gene end was trimmed by 3 bases and the J gene end by 3 bases; junction bases not matched to a gene: 7. The CDR3 spans 17 residues. CDR1 LGHNA and CDR2 YSLEER come from the germline V gene. The CDR3 loop is CASSQGAGTSGYNEQFF. CDR3 DNA sequence: TGCGCCAGCAGCCAGGGGGCCGGGACTAGCGGCTACAATGAGCAGTTCTTC.

The genes are TRBV6-5 and TRBJ2-1; D ambiguous. The CDR3 contains 17 residues. Germline CDR1 reads MNHEY; CDR2 reads SVGAGI. V was shortened by 3 bases and J by 0 bases, with 15 bases between the two germline ends. CDR3 bases: TGTGCCAGCAGTTATTCTCGTGGGTGGAGCTCCTACAATGAGCAGTTCTTC. This gives the protein CASSYSRGWSSYNEQFF.

This clonotype was seen more than once but under ten times. The chain has TRBV11-2 and TRBJ1-6, with D hard to call. V lost 4 bases and J 10 bases, leaving 14 bases between the germline ends. This CDR3 spans 14 amino acids. The germline gives CDR1 SGHAT, CDR2 FQNNGV. This CDR3 is CASSSALLRSPLHF. In DNA, the CDR3 is TGTGCCAGCAGCTCCGCCCTACTCCGCTCACCCCTCCACTTT.

V usage is TRBV7-2 and J usage is TRBJ1-1; tentatively, D is TRBD1 (6 bases). V dropped 3 bases and J dropped 1 base, with 21 bases sitting between them. The CDR3 is 18 residues long. Germline values: CDR1 SGHTA, CDR2 FQGNSA. The chain's CDR3 is CASSFPVGGPGENTEAFF. DNA of the CDR3: TGTGCCAGCAGCTTCCCAGTTGGGGGCCCCGGTGAGAACACTGAAGCTTTCTTT.

This clonotype was seen ten or more times. V gene TRBV3-1 combines with J gene TRBJ2-7; TRBD1 matches at 7 bases. In germline, CDR1 is LGHDT, CDR2 YNNKEL (reference sequence). V lost 4 bases and J lost 0; bases outside the gene matches: 9. The CDR3 sequence is 16 residues long. In nucleotides, the CDR3 is TGTGCCAGCAGCCGAGGGATACGACAGGGCTCCTACGAGCAGTACTTC. It encodes CASSRGIRQGSYEQYF.

This rearrangement joins TRBV4-2 to TRBJ2-1, with D unclear. Trimming removed 0 bases at V and 7 bases at J, with 7 bases between. Looked up from germline, CDR1 is LGHNA and CDR2 is YNFKEQ. CDR3 length: 13 amino acids. CDR3 coding DNA: TGTGCCAGCAGCCAAGATCAGATAAATGAGCAGTTCTTC. Translation gives CASSQDQINEQFF.

This clonotype has just a few counts. The chain has TRBV11-2 and TRBJ1-2, with D perhaps TRBD1 (6 bases). CDR1 and CDR2 from the germline V gene are SGHAT and FQNNGV. The CDR3 extends over 13 amino acids. Trimming pared 5 bases from V and 3 bases from J, leaving 10 bases between. CDR3 bases: TGTGCCAGCAGCCAGGACAGAGACTATGGCTACACCTTC. As protein: CASSQDRDYGYTF.

The genes are TRBV27 and TRBJ1-1; D is unresolved. This CDR3 region has 15 residues. From germline, CDR1 is MNHEY and CDR2 SMNVEV (reference sequence). Trimming pared 1 base from V and 5 bases from J, leaving 14 bases between. CDR3 protein: CASSLLAGRGTEAFF. CDR3 bases: TGTGCCAGCAGTTTATTGGCGGGGAGAGGGACTGAAGCTTTCTTT.

This clonotype was counted ten times or more. This chain links TRBV6-2 or TRBV6-3 with TRBJ1-2; no definite D call. This CDR3 comprises 13 residues. Between the trimmed V and J ends, which lost 7 bases and 1 base, there was a span of 10 bases. Germline loops: CDR1 MNHEY, CDR2 SVGEGT. In DNA form, the CDR3 reads TGTGCCAGCACCGACGCCGGTAACTATGGCTACACCTTC. Amino acids: CASTDAGNYGYTF.

This clonotype was picked up many times. The gene calls are TRBV28 and TRBJ2-3, with D maybe TRBD2 (6 bases). V dropped 4 bases and J dropped 1 base, with 9 bases sitting between them. CDR3 size: 14 residues. Per germline, CDR1 MDHEN and CDR2 SYDVKM. CDR3 protein: CASSSRRGTDTQYF. CDR3 DNA: TGTGCCAGCAGTTCCCGGAGGGGCACAGATACGCAGTATTTT.

This clonotype was seen ten or more times. The V call is TRBV7-6, the J call TRBJ2-2; perhaps TRBD2 as D (6 bases). This CDR3 is 17 amino acids long. The V and J ends lost 1 base and 4 bases respectively, with 16 bases between them. Germline V lookup: CDR1 SGHVS, CDR2 FNYEAQ. The CDR3 nucleotides are TGTGCCAGCAGCTTAGTTGCGGGGACCCTGGGCACCGGGGAGCTGTTTTTT. Translated, it gives CASSLVAGTLGTGELFF.

This clonotype was counted many times. The chain is built from TRBV7-2 and TRBJ1-2; D gene unclear. CDR3 length equals 14 residues. The germline CDR1 and CDR2 sequences are SGHTA and FQGNSA. Trimming cost V 1 base and J 6 bases, with 12 bases left between them. The CDR3 bases are TGTGCCAGCAGCTTAGGGCGGGAGGTGCATGGCTACACCTTC. Translation gives CASSLGREVHGYTF. The full variable domain, completed using reference TRBV7-2 and TRBJ1-2, is GAGVSQSPSNKVTEKGKDVELRCDPISGHTALYWYRQSLGQGLEFLIYFQGNSAPDKSGLPSDRFSAERTGGSVSTLTIQRTQQEDSAVYLCASSLGREVHGYTFGSGTRLTVV.

Notes on this clonotype: It may be a read error: a sequence one base away is much more abundant. CDR3 residues: CSARDPIQGARERLFF. Here the CDR3 DNA reads TGCAGTGCTAGAGACCCGATACAGGGGGCCCGGGAAAGACTGTTTTTT. This chain joins TRBV20-1 and TRBJ1-4, with 9 bases fitting TRBD1. Germline V gene data show CDR1 as DFQATT and CDR2 as SNEGSKA (reference sequence). The CDR3 runs 16 residues.

This clonotype was seen more than once but under ten times. The chain links TRBV7-8 to TRBJ2-2; D is possibly TRBD1 (5 bases). The CDR3 consists of 15 residues. Germline CDR1 is SGHVS and CDR2 is FQNEAQ. Trimming cost V 5 bases and J 4 bases, with 14 bases left between them. The CDR3 reads CASSPIDSPTGELFF. The DNA of the CDR3 is TGTGCCAGCAGCCCGATTGACAGTCCCACCGGGGAGCTGTTTTTT.